The 31 T cell receptor beta chains given below trace back to one sample, sequenced in a study of PD-L1 blockade in urothelial cancer. Profiling relied on immunoSEQ multiplex PCR, and the TCRdb table lists in-frame clones only, not all of them. The profile covers some 120,000 clones, with under 95% appearing a single time and less than 5% taken by the ten largest. Stated time point: peripheral blood 6 weeks after treatment start. Specimen: PBMCs, collected around atezolizumab (anti-PD-L1) treatment. These receptors were collected from a man aged 55 to 70 with urothelial cancer.

The rearrangement links TRBV6-1 to TRBJ2-3, with 11 bases lining up with TRBD2. J gave up 4 bases and V 8 bases, and 2 bases lay outside the gene matches. The CDR3 contains 13 residues. Per germline, CDR1 MNHNS and CDR2 SASEGT. DNA of the CDR3: TGTGCCAGCTTTAGCGGGGGGGCAGATACGCAGTATTTT. It is translated as CASFSGGADTQYF.

The chain uses TRBV7-3 and TRBJ2-7; TRBD2 matches at 14 bases. V lost 1 base, J lost 5 bases, and 7 bases stayed unmatched. Germline-derived CDR1 and CDR2 are SGHTA and FQGTGA. The CDR3 runs 17 residues. The CDR3 loop is CASSLIPTSGGAHEQYF. The CDR3 nucleotides are TGTGCCAGCAGCTTAATCCCGACTAGCGGGGGGGCTCACGAGCAGTACTTC.

V gene TRBV19 combines with J gene TRBJ1-3; D is perhaps TRBD1 (5 bases). CDR3 length equals 16 residues. Trimming shortened V by 3 bases and J by 7 bases, and 19 bases separated the two germline ends. Germline values: CDR1 LNHDA, CDR2 SQIVND (reference sequence). The CDR3 DNA reads as TGTGCCAGTAGTATCGCCCTTCAGGGAAGATCGAACACCATATATTTT. Its translation is CASSIALQGRSNTIYF.

The rearrangement joins TRBV6-5 to TRBJ2-5; no clear D gene. V dropped 5 bases and J dropped 4 bases, with 14 bases sitting between them. CDR3 length equals 14 residues. The V gene's germline CDR1 is MNHEY and CDR2 SVGAGI. CDR3 region: CASSNQAPTETQYF. The DNA for the CDR3 is TGTGCCAGCAGTAACCAGGCGCCCACAGAGACCCAGTACTTC.

The chain carries TRBV5-6 and TRBJ2-5; 10 nucleotides line up with TRBD2. The trim removed 4 bases at V and 3 bases at J, leaving 3 bases unmatched. CDR3 size: 14 residues. In germline, CDR1 is SGHDT, CDR2 YYEEEE. CDR3 protein: CASSQTSGKETQYF. The CDR3 DNA reads as TGTGCCAGCAGCCAAACTAGCGGGAAAGAGACCCAGTACTTC.

As for this clone: The junction differs from germline at one of its ends, possibly a read error. V usage is TRBV30 and J usage is TRBJ2-2; a possible D gene is TRBD2 (6 bases). Germline V CDR1 and CDR2: GTSNPN, SVGIG (reference sequence). The CDR3 loop spans 16 amino acids. CDR3 sequence (DNA): TGTGCCCGGAGCGGTAGCGGTGTTATGCGCACCGGGGAGCTGTTTTTT. Its protein product is CARSGSGVMRTGELFF.

This clone was observed a single time. The chain carries TRBV25-1 and TRBJ1-2, with D tentatively TRBD1 (5 bases). The V end lost 3 bases, the J end lost 7 bases, and 21 bases lay between the germline ends. Germline CDR1 reads MGHDK; CDR2 reads SYGVNS. The CDR3 contains 16 residues. CDR3 sequence (DNA): TGTGCCAGCAGTGATTCCCGGGAGGCAGGGACCGGTGGCTACACCTTC. Encoded protein: CASSDSREAGTGGYTF.

The rearrangement links TRBV20-1 to TRBJ2-3, with D uncertain. V lost 3 bases and J lost 8, with 9 bases in between. CDR3 length: 11 residues. Germline V gives CDR1 DFQATT, CDR2 SNEGSKA (reference sequence). CDR3 region: CSASLLVTQYF. CDR3 DNA sequence: TGCAGTGCTAGCTTACTTGTTACGCAGTATTTT.

V gene TRBV6-1 combines with J gene TRBJ1-2; D call uncertain. V was pared by 2 bases and J by 13 bases, with 17 bases between. CDR3 length: 13 amino acids. The germline V gene has CDR1 MNHNS and CDR2 SASEGT. DNA of the CDR3: TGTGCCAGCAGTGAAAATGATATTCTGCGAATCACCTTC. Translation gives CASSENDILRITF.

The chain links TRBV7-9 to TRBJ2-5; 7 bases line up with TRBD2. Germline V gene lookup returns CDR1 SEHNR and CDR2 FQNEAQ (reference sequence). The CDR3 is 15 amino acids. V gave up 4 bases and J gave up 1 base; unmatched junction bases: 6. The CDR3 DNA reads as TGTGCCAGCAGCTACGTAACGGGAGGCCAAGAGACCCAGTACTTC. The encoded protein is CASSYVTGGQETQYF.

This clone occurred a few times. The rearrangement links TRBV20-1 to TRBJ1-2, with D hard to call. V was shortened by 4 bases and J by 7 bases, with 4 bases between the two germline ends. The CDR3 has 9 residues. CDR1 is DFQATT, CDR2 SNEGSKA, per germline (reference sequence). The CDR3 nucleotides read TGCAGTGCTATCCTTGGCTACACCTTC. As protein: CSAILGYTF.

This clone was picked up a small number of times. The chain links TRBV6-5 to TRBJ1-5; D unclear. The CDR3 is 12 residues long. V lost 4 bases and J lost 7, with 8 bases in between. The germline CDR1 and CDR2 sequences are MNHEY and SVGAGI. CDR3 protein: CASSSAGQPQHF. CDR3 nucleotides: TGTGCCAGCAGTTCGGCAGGCCAGCCCCAGCATTTT.

This clone occurred once. This CDR3 reads CASSPTVFQETQYF. CDR3 in DNA: TGCGCCAGCAGCCCGACAGTTTTCCAAGAGACCCAGTACTTC. This rearrangement joins TRBV4-1 to TRBJ2-5, with D tentatively TRBD1 (5 bases). The CDR3 runs 14 residues. The V gene lost 4 bases and the J gene lost 1 base, with 10 bases spanning the gap. Per germline, CDR1 MGHRA and CDR2 YSYEKL.

This clone was observed a few times. A junction end diverges from the germline sequence, so it may reflect a read error. The CDR3 here is CASSLAPGAHNEQFF. CDR3 sequence (DNA): TGTGCTAGCAGCTTAGCGCCGGGAGCCCACAATGAGCAGTTCTTC. The chain joins TRBV7-7 to TRBJ2-1, with D perhaps TRBD2 (6 bases). The CDR3 totals 15 residues. Germline values: CDR1 SSHAT, CDR2 FNYEAQ (reference sequence).

This clone was observed a handful of times. The chain carries TRBV6-5 and TRBJ2-3, with D hard to call. CDR3 length equals 11 residues. Germline V gene lookup returns CDR1 MNHEY and CDR2 SVGAGI. V lost 7 bases and J lost 8, with 10 bases in between. Here the CDR3 reads CASTSVGTQYF. CDR3 DNA sequence: TGTGCCAGCACGAGCGTGGGTACGCAGTATTTT.

V is TRBV7-9 and J is TRBJ2-5; 8 bases are a match to TRBD2. This CDR3 has 15 amino acids. Germline trimming cut 10 bases from V and 0 bases from J; bases unmatched to any gene: 10. Germline V gives CDR1 SEHNR, CDR2 FQNEAQ (reference sequence). The chain's CDR3 is CATPSPAGDQETQYF. The CDR3 coding sequence is TGTGCCACCCCTAGCCCAGCGGGGGACCAAGAGACCCAGTACTTC.

This chain connects TRBV18 to TRBJ2-5; 7 bases align to TRBD1. V lost 6 bases, J lost 5 bases, and 9 bases stayed unmatched. This CDR3 region has 14 residues. The germline V gene has CDR1 KGHSH and CDR2 LQKENI. Here the CDR3 DNA reads TGTGCCAGCTCGCCAAATACAGGGGACGAGACCCAGTACTTC. This encodes CASSPNTGDETQYF.

The V call is TRBV5-6, the J call TRBJ1-4; D is possibly TRBD1 (6 bases). Trimming removed 0 bases from V and 1 base from J, with 10 bases in between. The CDR3 totals 16 residues. Germline assignment: CDR1 SGHDT and CDR2 YYEEEE. CDR3 coding DNA: TGTGCCAGCAGCTTGGGCCCAGGGGAAACTAATGAAAAACTGTTTTTT. Translated, it gives CASSLGPGETNEKLFF.

The V call is TRBV7-8, the J call TRBJ2-5, with 8 bases fitting TRBD1. The CDR3 has 15 amino acids. The germline gives CDR1 SGHVS, CDR2 FQNEAQ. The ends lost 0 bases at V and 5 bases at J; junction bases unmatched: 5. CDR3 nucleotides: TGTGCCAGCAGCTTAGCCCCCCGACAGGGGGAGACCCAGTACTTC. Its translation: CASSLAPRQGETQYF.

This chain connects TRBV2 to TRBJ2-7; unclear D gene. CDR3 length: 17 amino acids. CDR1 and CDR2 (germline): SNHLY, FYNNEI. With 0 bases removed from V and 5 bases from J, the gap between germline ends came to 20 bases. The CDR3 is CASSEAFGRLGGNEQYF. The DNA for the CDR3 is TGTGCCAGCAGTGAAGCTTTTGGCCGGCTAGGTGGAAACGAGCAGTACTTC. The full variable domain, in which reference TRBV2 and TRBJ2-7 provide the parts outside the CDR3, is EPEVTQTPSHQVTQMGQEVILRCVPISNHLYFYWYRQILGQKVEFLVSFYNNEISEKSEIFDDQFSVERPDGSNFTLKIRSTKLEDSAMYFCASSEAFGRLGGNEQYFGPGTRLTVT.

Comments on this clone: This sample includes further DNA sequences coding for the same CDR3. The rearrangement links TRBV6-5 to TRBJ1-2; 10 positions agree with TRBD1. Germline assignment: CDR1 MNHEY and CDR2 SVGAGI. V was clipped by 0 bases and J by 5 bases; unmatched bases: 3. The CDR3 is made up of 15 amino acids. CDR3 amino acids: CASSYSGTGEYGYTF. Here the CDR3 DNA reads TGTGCCAGCAGTTACTCCGGGACAGGGGAGTATGGCTACACCTTC.

V usage is TRBV29-1 and J usage is TRBJ2-6; D is undetermined. V was pared by 2 bases and J by 3 bases, with 8 bases between. The CDR3 has 14 amino acids. Per germline, CDR1 SQVTM and CDR2 ANQGSEA. The CDR3 bases are TGCAGCGTTGAATTGTATAGTGGGGCCAACGTCCTGACTTTC. It is translated as CSVELYSGANVLTF.

The genes are TRBV4-3 and TRBJ2-3; tentative D call: TRBD1 (6 bases). V shed 0 bases and J shed 3 bases, with 13 bases lying between them. The CDR3 sequence is 16 residues long. Germline values: CDR1 LGHNA, CDR2 YSLEER. The CDR3 loop reads CASSQDLDSRTDTQYF. The CDR3 coding sequence is TGCGCCAGCAGCCAAGATTTGGACAGTAGGACAGATACGCAGTATTTT.

This clone was observed once. This chain joins TRBV7-9 and TRBJ2-7; D is ambiguous. This CDR3 is 13 amino acids long. Per germline, CDR1 SEHNR and CDR2 FQNEAQ (reference sequence). The germline V and J ends were trimmed by 3 bases and 3 bases, with 9 bases remaining between them. In DNA, the CDR3 is TGTGCCAGCAGCTTTCCCGAGAACTACGAGCAGTACTTC. Protein product: CASSFPENYEQYF.

The chain recombines TRBV11-2 with TRBJ2-3; 13 bases map to TRBD2. Germline CDR1 is SGHAT and CDR2 is FQNNGV. After removal of 5 bases from V and 12 bases from J, the junction contained 11 bases not matched to a gene. This CDR3 region has 15 residues. This CDR3 is CASSTTSGGGTSQYF. CDR3 coding DNA: TGTGCCAGCAGCACTACTAGCGGGGGGGGGACGTCTCAGTATTTT.

The chain uses TRBV27 and TRBJ2-7, with D possibly being TRBD1 (6 bases). The CDR3 contains 15 residues. The V end lost 7 bases, the J end lost 2 bases, and 18 bases lay between the germline ends. Germline loops: CDR1 MNHEY, CDR2 SMNVEV (reference sequence). The CDR3 loop reads CASNTDRTLPYEQYF. Written as DNA, the CDR3 is TGTGCCAGCAACACCGACAGGACCCTACCCTACGAGCAGTACTTC.

J is TRBJ2-7 and V is TRBV7-2; 8 bases align to TRBD2. V lost 0 bases and J lost 7; bases outside the gene matches: 8. The CDR3 totals 15 residues. Germline CDR1 reads SGHTA; CDR2 reads FQGNSA. The CDR3 region is CASSLAGSSGREQYF. CDR3 in DNA: TGTGCCAGCAGCTTAGCTGGGTCTAGCGGGCGTGAGCAGTACTTC.

The chain is built from TRBV7-2 and TRBJ2-3, with 7 nucleotides matching TRBD2. The CDR3 is 16 amino acids. CDR1 and CDR2 from the germline V gene are SGHTA and FQGNSA. Trimming cost V 3 bases and J 3 bases; bases outside gene matches: 9. For the CDR3, the DNA is TGTGCCAGCAGCTTGCTGGGCGGGGGAGTGACAGATACGCAGTATTTT. Translation gives CASSLLGGGVTDTQYF.

This clone was recorded a few times. V usage is TRBV27 and J usage is TRBJ2-7; D might be TRBD1 (6 bases). Trimming stripped 2 bases from V and 0 bases from J, with 11 bases between. This CDR3 region has 15 residues. Germline V gene data show CDR1 as MNHEY and CDR2 as SMNVEV (reference sequence). CDR3 loop: CASSLSRTVSYEQYF. CDR3 DNA: TGTGCCAGCAGTTTAAGTCGGACAGTCTCCTACGAGCAGTACTTC.

This sequence joins TRBV7-8 and TRBJ2-3; 8 bases map to TRBD2. V dropped 5 bases and J dropped 2; count of bases not matched to a gene: 9. Germline V CDR1 and CDR2: SGHVS, FQNEAQ. The CDR3 covers 16 residues. CDR3: CASSPFAGGNTDTQYF. CDR3 in DNA: TGTGCCAGCAGCCCCTTTGCGGGGGGTAACACAGATACGCAGTATTTT.

V is TRBV11-2 and J is TRBJ2-7; D may be TRBD1 (5 bases). Looked up from germline, CDR1 is SGHAT and CDR2 is FQNNGV. V was clipped by 0 bases and J by 9 bases, with 15 bases between them. The CDR3 extends over 14 amino acids. The CDR3 loop is CASSLDQGRSAQYF. In DNA, the CDR3 is TGTGCCAGCAGCTTAGACCAGGGTAGAAGCGCGCAGTACTTC.